The 26 T cell receptor beta chains below were found in one sample sequenced in a study of blood T cell repertoires in COVID-19. Generated by immunoSEQ multiplex PCR, the TCRdb table keeps only in-frame clones and is missing some. The sample yields a few hundred thousand clones, 80% to 90% seen once. Sequenced sample: peripheral blood. Receptors originate from a woman aged 70-85 years with COVID-19, enrolled during active disease.

This clone was seen once. The V gene is TRBV14, the J gene TRBJ2-7; D may be TRBD2 (5 bases). This CDR3 is built from 19 residues. V lost 2 bases and J lost 3, with 26 bases in between. Germline CDR1 is SGHDN and CDR2 is FVKESK. The CDR3 nucleotides are TGTGCCAGCAGCCAATATATGCTCGGTGGACTTAAGAACCACTACGAGCAGTACTTC. Protein: CASSQYMLGGLKNHYEQYF.

The V and J genes are TRBV30 and TRBJ1-4, with 10 bases that match TRBD1. CDR3 length: 14 residues. V was clipped by 1 base and J by 7 bases; unmatched bases: 3. In germline, CDR1 is GTSNPN, CDR2 SVGIG (reference sequence). CDR3 amino acids: CAWSEDRGREKLFF. CDR3 coding DNA: TGTGCCTGGAGTGAAGACAGGGGGCGTGAAAAACTGTTTTTT.

The chain uses TRBV4-1 and TRBJ2-1; 12 bases match TRBD2. The CDR3 is 15 residues long. Trimming cost V 4 bases and J 7 bases; bases outside gene matches: 5. Germline V CDR1 and CDR2: MGHRA, YSYEKL. Here the CDR3 DNA reads TGCGCCAGCAGCCGCCTAGCGGGAGGGCCAAATGAGCAGTTCTTC. Protein product: CASSRLAGGPNEQFF.

This clone was observed a single time. V gene TRBV28 combines with J gene TRBJ1-2; D unresolved. Germline lookup yields CDR1 MDHEN and CDR2 SYDVKM. This CDR3 contains 12 residues. V was clipped by 2 bases and J by 6 bases, with 7 bases between them. In nucleotides, the CDR3 is TGTGCCAGCAGTTTAGGGGAGGATGGCTACACCTTC. Its protein is CASSLGEDGYTF.

The chain carries TRBV19 and TRBJ2-1; 7 bases match TRBD2. The CDR3 contains 16 residues. Germline V gene lookup returns CDR1 LNHDA and CDR2 SQIVND (reference sequence). V was clipped by 3 bases and J by 12 bases; unmatched bases: 17. The CDR3 nucleotides are TGTGCCAGTAGTATCCGTACGGGACTAACGGGGACGGGGCAGTTCTTC. It specifies CASSIRTGLTGTGQFF.

The J gene is TRBJ1-1, the V gene TRBV2; D may be TRBD1 (5 bases). The CDR3 runs 15 residues. In germline, CDR1 is SNHLY, CDR2 FYNNEI. Trimming cost V 8 bases and J 0 bases, with 16 bases left between them. CDR3 bases: TGTGCCAGCGACAGAGGCCTTGTTATGAACACTGAAGCTTTCTTT. Translation gives CASDRGLVMNTEAFF.

The chain has TRBV6-5 and TRBJ1-2; no reliable D call. The length of the CDR3 is 15 residues. Per the germline V gene, CDR1 is MNHEY and CDR2 is SVGAGI. The V end was cut by 0 bases, the J end by 0 bases, with 8 bases between. The CDR3, as DNA: TGTGCCAGCAGTTACTCGGCGGAACCTAACTATGGCTACACCTTC. It encodes CASSYSAEPNYGYTF.

CDR3 bases: TGCGCCAGCACCAAGACAGGGGCCAATGGCTACACCTTC. It encodes CASTKTGANGYTF. This chain uses TRBV5-1 with TRBJ1-2; TRBD1 matches 8 bases. The V segment lost 6 bases and the J segment 6 bases; nucleotides outside the gene matches: 7. Germline lookup yields CDR1 SGHRS and CDR2 YFSETQ. The CDR3 consists of 13 residues.

The rearrangement uses TRBV12-3 or TRBV12-4 and TRBJ1-1, with 8 bases fitting TRBD1. This CDR3 is 13 amino acids long. Trimming at V came to 7 bases and at J to 4 bases, leaving 5 bases not matched to a gene. In nucleotides, the CDR3 is TGTGCCAGCATCGATACAGGGGGCACTGAAGCTTTCTTT. It is translated as CASIDTGGTEAFF.

This chain joins TRBV11-2 and TRBJ2-1; 7 bases map to TRBD2. Trimming at V came to 5 bases and at J to 9 bases, leaving 7 bases not matched to a gene. This CDR3 has 13 residues. Germline-derived CDR1 and CDR2 are SGHAT and FQNNGV. The CDR3 DNA sequence: TGTGCCAGCAGCCCCGGACTAGATCTTGAGCAGTTCTTC. Its protein is CASSPGLDLEQFF.

The chain is built from TRBV19 and TRBJ1-1, with D hard to call. Trimming shortened V by 5 bases and J by 4 bases, and 8 bases separated the two germline ends. The CDR3 length is 12 residues. Germline assignment: CDR1 LNHDA and CDR2 SQIVND (reference sequence). CDR3 sequence: CASSPRVTEAFF. The CDR3 bases are TGTGCCAGTAGTCCGAGGGTCACTGAAGCTTTCTTT.

This clone was counted only a few times. V and J are TRBV5-4 and TRBJ2-1; 7 bases match TRBD1. This CDR3 region has 15 residues. Per the germline V gene, CDR1 is SGHNT and CDR2 is YYREEE (reference sequence). V lost 1 base to trimming and J lost 4 bases; unmatched junction nucleotides: 5. DNA for the CDR3: TGTGCCAGCAGCTTGCCCGGACAGGAGTACAATGAGCAGTTCTTC. Translation gives CASSLPGQEYNEQFF.

V is TRBV2 and J is TRBJ2-7, with no clear D. Germline assignment: CDR1 SNHLY and CDR2 FYNNEI. The CDR3 runs to 13 residues. Trimming removed 1 base from V and 3 bases from J, with 7 bases in between. Here the CDR3 reads CASSEVIYYEQYF. The CDR3 coding sequence is TGTGCCAGCAGTGAAGTAATTTACTACGAGCAGTACTTC. Variable domain in full (rest from reference TRBV2 and TRBJ2-7): EPEVTQTPSHQVTQMGQEVILRCVPISNHLYFYWYRQILGQKVEFLVSFYNNEISEKSEIFDDQFSVERPDGSNFTLKIRSTKLEDSAMYFCASSEVIYYEQYFGPGTRLTVT.

CDR3 sequence reads: CASSTGGSQETQYF. In nucleotides, the CDR3 is TGTGCCAGCAGCACCGGCGGCAGTCAAGAGACCCAGTACTTC. The V and J genes are TRBV11-3 and TRBJ2-5, with D unclear. CDR1 and CDR2 from the germline V gene are SGHNT and YENEEA. The CDR3 sequence is 14 residues long. V was trimmed by 5 bases and J by 2 bases, leaving 12 bases between them.

The V gene is TRBV5-4, the J gene TRBJ1-2, with 8 bases that match TRBD1. This CDR3 is 15 amino acids long. CDR1 is SGHNT and CDR2 is YYREEE in the germline V gene (reference sequence). Trimming at V came to 5 bases and at J to 4 bases, leaving 10 bases not matched to a gene. CDR3 nucleotides: TGTGCCAGCAGTCCCCGGGACAGGATATTCTATGGCTACACCTTC. It specifies CASSPRDRIFYGYTF.

The chain recombines TRBV30 with TRBJ2-7; D is unresolved. The CDR3 loop spans 10 amino acids. Germline CDR1 is GTSNPN and CDR2 is SVGIG (reference sequence). V lost 2 bases to trimming and J lost 5 bases, with 4 bases between them. The CDR3 DNA sequence: TGTGCCTGGAGTTTAAACGAGCAGTACTTC. Its protein is CAWSLNEQYF.

The chain employs TRBV3-1 (or the pseudogene TRBV3-2) and TRBJ1-6; tentative D call: TRBD1 (6 bases). Trimming pared 1 base from V and 5 bases from J, leaving 18 bases between. The CDR3 contains 18 residues. Germline CDR1 reads LGHDT; CDR2 reads YNNKEL (reference sequence). The CDR3 sequence: CASSQVNVGQGNNSPLHF. For the CDR3, the DNA is TGTGCCAGCAGCCAAGTTAATGTGGGGCAGGGGAATAATTCACCCCTCCACTTT.

The chain recombines TRBV4-1 with TRBJ2-7, with D maybe TRBD1 (5 bases). CDR3 length equals 15 residues. V was pared by 0 bases and J by 2 bases, with 11 bases between. Germline V lookup: CDR1 MGHRA, CDR2 YSYEKL. Written as DNA, the CDR3 is TGCGCCAGCAGCCAAGATCCGGCAGGGCCCTACGAGCAGTACTTC. Protein product: CASSQDPAGPYEQYF.

In DNA, the CDR3 is TGTGCCAGCTCACCCGATCTAGCCCGGGAGCAGTACTTC. Amino acid sequence: CASSPDLAREQYF. The genes are TRBV18 and TRBJ2-7; D might be TRBD2 (5 bases). The germline CDR1 and CDR2 sequences are KGHSH and LQKENI. CDR3 length: 13 amino acids. Trimming cost V 3 bases and J 7 bases, with 13 bases left between them.

The chain carries TRBV7-9 and TRBJ2-7, with TRBD2 matching over 10 bases. The germline V gene has CDR1 SEHNR and CDR2 FQNEAQ (reference sequence). The J segment lost 1 base and the V segment lost 5 bases, leaving 2 bases of the junction unmatched. The CDR3 extends over 14 amino acids. The CDR3 bases are TGTGCCAGCAGCATGACTAGCGGGTCCTACGAGCAGTACTTC. Protein: CASSMTSGSYEQYF.

This clone was picked up a small number of times. The chain is built from TRBV4-2 and TRBJ2-5; D unclear. Germline CDR1 is LGHNA and CDR2 is YNFKEQ. V lost 1 base and J lost 4, with 13 bases in between. This CDR3 region has 15 residues. CDR3: CASSQAVASVETQYF. CDR3 bases: TGTGCCAGCAGCCAAGCGGTAGCTAGTGTAGAGACCCAGTACTTC.

The V gene is TRBV7-2, the J gene TRBJ2-2; D not certain. CDR1 and CDR2 (germline): SGHTA, FQGNSA. The V gene lost 2 bases and the J gene lost 6 bases, with 13 bases spanning the gap. This CDR3 is 15 amino acids long. The CDR3 protein is CASSLFSVPPGELFF. CDR3 DNA sequence: TGTGCCAGCAGCTTATTTTCCGTCCCCCCCGGGGAGCTGTTTTTT.

V gene TRBV6-2 or TRBV6-3 combines with J gene TRBJ2-7, with 8 bases matching TRBD1. CDR3 length: 16 amino acids. The trim removed 0 bases at V and 2 bases at J, leaving 6 bases unmatched. Germline CDR1 is MNHEY and CDR2 is SVGEGT. The CDR3 reads CASSYSGQGDPYEQYF. In DNA, the CDR3 is TGTGCCAGCAGTTACTCCGGACAGGGAGATCCCTACGAGCAGTACTTC.

This rearrangement joins TRBV18 to TRBJ2-7; 7 bases align to TRBD1. The ends lost 3 bases at V and 6 bases at J; junction bases unmatched: 8. This CDR3 comprises 14 residues. The V gene's germline CDR1 is KGHSH and CDR2 LQKENI. For the CDR3, the DNA is TGTGCCAGCTCACCGACGACAGGGTCTGGCGAGCAGTACTTC. It is translated as CASSPTTGSGEQYF.

V is TRBV29-1 and J is TRBJ1-1; TRBD1 matches 8 bases. The V segment lost 6 bases and the J segment 10 bases; nucleotides outside the gene matches: 10. The germline CDR1 and CDR2 sequences are SQVTM and ANQGSEA. This CDR3 comprises 12 residues. As DNA, the CDR3 is TGCAGCGTAGAAACAGGGGGTACTACAGCTTTCTTT. The encoded protein is CSVETGGTTAFF.

This sequence joins TRBV5-1 and TRBJ1-4; D may be TRBD1 (5 bases). Trimming took off 3 bases at V and 3 bases at J, with 12 bases between the two ends. The CDR3 extends over 15 amino acids. The V gene's germline CDR1 is SGHRS and CDR2 YFSETQ. CDR3 coding DNA: TGCGCCAGCAGCTACAGTAGGGGCTCTAATGAAAAACTGTTTTTT. Protein product: CASSYSRGSNEKLFF.